Given below is one T cell receptor (beta chain) in context. Per the germline V gene, CDR1 is MNHNY and CDR2 is SVGAGI (reference sequence). This CDR3 region has 16 residues. V gave up 2 bases and J gave up 3 bases; unmatched junction bases: 8. These data originate in a study of cytotoxic CD8 clonotypes in ibrutinib-treated CLL. Sequencing used immunoSEQ multiplex PCR; TCRdb keeps in-frame clones, though not all of them. The sample carries over 200,000 clones, 75% to 80% recorded once. The sample in question was PBMCs, obtained after 12 months of ibrutinib treatment. This TCR came from a human donor with chronic lymphocytic leukemia. The chain couples TRBV6-6 to TRBJ2-3, with TRBD2 matching over 7 bases. CDR3 amino acids: CASSYGSGTLTDTQYF. The CDR3 region has the DNA TGTGCCAGCAGTTACGGGAGCGGGACTCTGACAGATACGCAGTATTTT.